This section outlines one T cell receptor (beta chain) sequence together with its context. The table came from immunoSEQ multiplex PCR; TCRdb's copy has only in-frame clones and leaves some out. The sample lists approximately 49,000 clones; around nine tenths were seen once. This specimen comes from a study of control samples from healthy donors and cancer patients. This receptor was identified in a man aged 40-55 years with colorectal cancer. Sequencing was carried out using PBMCs.

CDR3 sequence: CAWMAGVPYEQFF. The CDR3 nucleotides read TGTGCCTGGATGGCGGGAGTCCCATATGAGCAGTTCTTC. The gene calls are TRBV30 and TRBJ2-1; 7 bases agree with TRBD2. Germline V gives CDR1 GTSNPN, CDR2 SVGIG (reference sequence). With V trimmed by 4 bases and J by 8 bases, 8 bases remained unmatched. CDR3 length equals 13 residues.